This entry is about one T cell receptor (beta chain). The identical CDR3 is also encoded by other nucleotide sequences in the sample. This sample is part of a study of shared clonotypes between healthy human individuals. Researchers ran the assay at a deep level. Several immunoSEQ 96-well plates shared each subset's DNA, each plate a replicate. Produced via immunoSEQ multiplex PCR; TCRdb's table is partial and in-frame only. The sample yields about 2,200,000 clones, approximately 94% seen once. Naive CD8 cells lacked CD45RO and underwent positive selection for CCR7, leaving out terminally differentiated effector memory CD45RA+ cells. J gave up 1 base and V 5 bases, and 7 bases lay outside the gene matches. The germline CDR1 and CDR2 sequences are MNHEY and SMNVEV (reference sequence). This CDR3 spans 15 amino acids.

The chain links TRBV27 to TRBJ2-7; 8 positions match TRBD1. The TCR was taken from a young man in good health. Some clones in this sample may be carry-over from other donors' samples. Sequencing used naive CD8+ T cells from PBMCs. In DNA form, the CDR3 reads TGTGCCAGCAGTCCAGACAGGGGAAGGTCCTACGAGCAGTACTTC. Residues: CASSPDRGRSYEQYF.